This T cell receptor beta chain derives from a study of shared clonotypes between healthy human individuals. Findings and caveats of the study: Researchers found naive subsets generally carried larger estimated richness than memory subsets. The low donor count limited represented genetic and exposure-history diversity.

This clone was found once. Antigen: not known. In the CD4+ fraction, cells were divided into CD45RA+ naive and CD45RA-negative memory subsets. Trimming left V 5 bases short and J 8 bases short, with 12 bases between. CDR3 length equals 11 residues. CDR1 is DFQATT, CDR2 SNEGSKA, per germline (reference sequence). TCRdb's table, derived via immunoSEQ multiplex PCR, lists solely in-frame clones and lacks some. Among some 1.1 million clones listed, roughly 80% were seen once. The source material was memory CD4+ T cells from PBMCs. The subset was: CD45RA-negative fraction. The chain is built from TRBV20-1 and TRBJ1-2, with D perhaps TRBD1 (5 bases). The TCR comes from a man younger than 35 in good health. Some clones in this sample may be carry-over from other donors' samples. Here the CDR3 reads CSAPRVTGYTF. The CDR3 nucleotides are TGCAGTGCTCCCAGGGTGACGGGCTACACCTTC.